This TCR beta chain was retrieved from a study of spatial heterogeneity in lung cancer. Germline V lookup: CDR1 SNHLY, CDR2 FYNNEI. The CDR3 length is 13 residues. V lost 6 bases and J lost 0, with 6 bases in between. This clonotype was seen a handful of times. TCRdb reanalysed the 5' RACE reads using MiXCR and keeps one entry per CDR3 protein. The repertoire holds about 45,000 distinct CDR3 sequences, over 6.5% seen once, with about 40% in the top ten. Time point: sample taken at primary tumor resection. The source material was PBMCs, sampled at surgery. This TCR came from a female donor with early-stage non-small cell lung cancer. V and J are TRBV2 and TRBJ2-4; D gene ambiguous. DNA for the CDR3: TGTGCCAGCAGCCTGCTAGCCAAAAACATTCAGTACTTC. Translated, it gives CASSLLAKNIQYF.